Shown below are 9 T cell receptor beta chains from a single sample sequenced in a study of shared clonotypes between healthy human individuals. The naive CD8 subset, CD45RO-negative cells positively selected for CCR7, excluded terminally differentiated effector memory CD45RA+ cells. Profiled with immunoSEQ multiplex PCR; TCRdb holds only in-frame clones, not every one. The repertoire has about 2 million clones, about 95% of them found once; the top ten carry 1.1%. The sequenced material came from naive CD8+ T cells sorted from blood. These receptors were taken from a man between 18 and 35 years old in good health.

Written as DNA, the CDR3 is TGCGCCAGCAGAGTAGCTGACCGGGACAGGGGGCTTGGCACTGAAGCTTTCTTT. This encodes CASRVADRDRGLGTEAFF. V usage is TRBV4-1 and J usage is TRBJ1-1, with 12 bases identical to TRBD1. CDR1 MGHRA and CDR2 YSYEKL come from the germline V gene. V was pared by 6 bases and J by 4 bases, with 15 bases of the junction left unmatched. The CDR3 contains 18 residues.

The V gene is TRBV19, the J gene TRBJ1-2; TRBD1 agrees at 7 bases. This CDR3 comprises 16 residues. J lost 4 bases, V lost 8 bases, and 16 bases had no gene match. Germline lookup yields CDR1 LNHDA and CDR2 SQIVND (reference sequence). The CDR3 loop is CASSWTGPERVYGYTF. The DNA for the CDR3 is TGTGCCAGTTCTTGGACAGGCCCCGAAAGGGTCTATGGCTACACCTTC.

This chain joins TRBV4-1 and TRBJ2-7; D is uncertain. This CDR3 is built from 15 residues. V was cut by 3 bases and J by 0 bases, with 12 bases left in between. CDR1 and CDR2 from the germline V gene are MGHRA and YSYEKL. The CDR3 DNA sequence: TGCGCCAGCAGCCATAAGACGGTTGCCTCCTACGAGCAGTACTTC. Translating it yields CASSHKTVASYEQYF.

The chain recombines TRBV4-3 with TRBJ2-7; 9 bases agree with TRBD2. Germline V lookup: CDR1 LGHNA, CDR2 YSLEER. Trimming cost V 0 bases and J 3 bases; bases outside gene matches: 6. The CDR3 sequence is 16 residues long. CDR3 in DNA: TGCGCCAGCAGCCAAGATCCCAGTAGCGGGAGCTACGAGCAGTACTTC. Translating gives CASSQDPSSGSYEQYF.

The V gene is TRBV5-4, the J gene TRBJ1-1; no clear D gene. The CDR3 consists of 14 residues. The V end lost 0 bases, the J end lost 0 bases, and 6 bases lay between the germline ends. Germline CDR1 and CDR2: SGHNT and YYREEE (reference sequence). The CDR3 DNA is TGTGCCAGCAGCTTGGCACAGCTGAACACTGAAGCTTTCTTT. Translating it yields CASSLAQLNTEAFF.

CDR3 loop: CATSREGGGDAYEQYF. The CDR3, as DNA: TGTGCCACCAGCAGAGAAGGCGGAGGGGACGCCTACGAGCAGTACTTC. The V call is TRBV15, the J call TRBJ2-7; a weak D match, TRBD2 (6 bases). The germline V and J ends were trimmed by 0 bases and 2 bases, with 14 bases remaining between them. CDR1 and CDR2 (germline): LNHNV, YYDKDF (reference sequence). The CDR3 extends over 16 amino acids.

V is TRBV27 and J is TRBJ1-5; tentative D call: TRBD1 (5 bases). Between the trimmed V and J ends, which lost 6 bases and 0 bases, there was a span of 9 bases. This CDR3 has 14 amino acids. Germline lookup yields CDR1 MNHEY and CDR2 SMNVEV (reference sequence). CDR3 bases: TGTGCCAGCAGCGGGGACGGTAGCAATCAGCCCCAGCATTTT. It yields the protein CASSGDGSNQPQHF.

The chain is built from TRBV7-9 and TRBJ1-1; 10 bases line up with TRBD1. This CDR3 spans 15 amino acids. V was clipped by 5 bases and J by 5 bases; unmatched bases: 8. Germline V lookup: CDR1 SEHNR, CDR2 FQNEAQ (reference sequence). CDR3 DNA: TGTGCCAGCAGCCCAGACAGGGGGCCGTCGACTGAAGCTTTCTTT. This translates into CASSPDRGPSTEAFF.

This sequence joins TRBV2 and TRBJ2-1; 8 nucleotides agree with TRBD1. Germline CDR1 reads SNHLY; CDR2 reads FYNNEI. Germline trimming cut 7 bases from V and 3 bases from J; bases unmatched to any gene: 5. CDR3 length: 14 amino acids. This chain's CDR3 is CASTAGQGYNEQFF. The CDR3, as DNA: TGTGCCAGCACCGCCGGACAGGGCTACAATGAGCAGTTCTTC.